One and the same sample provided the 4 T cell receptor beta chains below, sequenced in a study of T cell clonotyping in hematopoietic cell transplantation. Method: immunoSEQ multiplex PCR; TCRdb's copy keeps in-frame clones and lacks some. Of more than 65,000 clones listed, around 94% are singletons. Sequencing input: peripheral blood mononuclear cells. These receptors all stem from a man aged 50 to 59 in good health. Some clones in this sample may be carry-over from other donors' samples.

The J gene is TRBJ1-1, the V gene TRBV6-5; tentative D call: TRBD1 (5 bases). The CDR3 has 15 residues. Trimming stripped 3 bases from V and 1 base from J, with 12 bases between. Germline-derived CDR1 and CDR2 are MNHEY and SVGAGI. Here the CDR3 DNA reads TGTGCCAGCAGTTATGGGGCCTCGGGGAACACTGAAGCTTTCTTT. Protein sequence: CASSYGASGNTEAFF.

A single count supports this clone. The chain links TRBV7-2 to TRBJ2-5; 7 bases map to TRBD2. The CDR3 runs to 14 residues. Trimming cost V 0 bases and J 5 bases; bases outside gene matches: 3. Germline CDR1 is SGHTA and CDR2 is FQGNSA. Here the CDR3 reads CASSLAGGMETQYF. DNA for the CDR3: TGTGCCAGCAGCTTAGCGGGGGGGATGGAGACCCAGTACTTC.

The chain couples TRBV29-1 to TRBJ2-1; D possibly corresponds to TRBD2 (7 bases). The germline gives CDR1 SQVTM, CDR2 ANQGSEA. This CDR3 spans 14 amino acids. V lost 4 bases, J lost 4 bases, and 14 bases lay in between. CDR3 nucleotides: TGCAGCGTTGTGGTCGGGGGGACATACAATGAGCAGTTCTTC. This translates into CSVVVGGTYNEQFF.

This clone is a singleton in its sample. For the CDR3, the DNA is TGTGCCTGGACCAGGAGCGGCACAATGTACGGCTACACCTTC. As protein: CAWTRSGTMYGYTF. J is TRBJ1-2 and V is TRBV30; D gene ambiguous. CDR1 is GTSNPN, CDR2 SVGIG, per germline (reference sequence). The CDR3 totals 14 residues. Trimming cost V 4 bases and J 8 bases, with 20 bases left between them. Filled out from reference TRBV30 and TRBJ1-2, the complete variable domain reads SQTIHQWPATLVQPVGSPLSLECTVEGTSNPNLYWYRQAAGRGLQLLFYSVGIGQISSEVPQNLSASRPQDRQFILSSKKLLLSDSGFYLCAWTRSGTMYGYTFGSGTRLTVV.